This TCR beta chain is from a study of T cells in Graves' hyperthyroidism and ophthalmopathy. In the case of this clonotype: What it binds is not known. One end of the junction varies from germline; a read error may be responsible.

Overall study results and limits: From stable hyperthyroidism, ophthalmopathy was set apart by a 13 V-J model.

Disease duration was under 3 months in the ophthalmopathy patients, who also had a Clinical Activity Score of at least 3 and a NOSPECS grade of at least 4. This CDR3 is built from 12 residues. Germline loops: CDR1 SGHDN, CDR2 FVKESK. What was amplified from RNA transcripts were TCR beta CDR3 regions. First-round RT-PCR with HTBI primers amplified the TCR CDR3 region. Via MiXCR, TCRdb re-called the multiplex PCR reads, giving one row per CDR3 protein. The repertoire holds under 300,000 distinct CDR3 sequences, with about 20% as singletons. Source material: blood. This TCR came from a young man with Graves' ophthalmopathy. This chain uses TRBV14 with TRBJ2-1; D is undetermined. CDR3 residues: CASRQVGNEQFF. The CDR3 coding sequence is TGTGCCAGCAGACAAGTTGGCAATGAGCAGTTCTTC.